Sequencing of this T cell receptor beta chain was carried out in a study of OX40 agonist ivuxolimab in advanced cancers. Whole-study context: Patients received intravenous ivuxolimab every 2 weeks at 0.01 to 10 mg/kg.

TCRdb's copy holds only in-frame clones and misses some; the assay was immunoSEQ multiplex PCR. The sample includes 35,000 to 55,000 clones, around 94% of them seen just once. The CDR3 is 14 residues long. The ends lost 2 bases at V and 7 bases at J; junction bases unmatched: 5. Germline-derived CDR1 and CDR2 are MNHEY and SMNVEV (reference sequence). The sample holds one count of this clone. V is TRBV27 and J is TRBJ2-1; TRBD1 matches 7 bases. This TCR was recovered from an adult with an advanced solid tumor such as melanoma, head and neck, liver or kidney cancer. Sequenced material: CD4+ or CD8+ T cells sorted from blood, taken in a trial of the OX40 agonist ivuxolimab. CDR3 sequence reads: CASSLNGRGNEQFF. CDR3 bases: TGTGCCAGCAGTTTAAACGGCAGGGGGAATGAGCAGTTCTTC.